These 22 T cell receptor beta chains were all obtained from the same sample, sequenced in a study of cytomegalovirus exposure and HLA in healthy donors. Researchers ran the PCR with 60 Vbeta and 13 Jbeta primers. Libraries were prepared by immunoSEQ multiplex PCR; TCRdb keeps only in-frame clonotypes and omits some of them. This sample yields hundreds of thousands of clones, of which about 66% are seen a single time; about 2.2% belongs to the top ten. The source material was PBMCs. Receptors were obtained from a female donor in good health and CMV-seronegative.

The J gene is TRBJ1-1, the V gene TRBV7-9; no definite D call. This CDR3 is built from 14 residues. The V end was cut by 7 bases, the J end by 0 bases, with 12 bases between. Germline CDR1 SEHNR, CDR2 FQNEAQ (reference sequence). This CDR3 reads CASILGGMNTEAFF. Here the CDR3 DNA reads TGTGCCAGCATCCTGGGAGGGATGAACACTGAAGCTTTCTTT.

The rearrangement uses TRBV18 and TRBJ2-5, with a possible D match to TRBD1 (6 bases). Germline assignment: CDR1 KGHSH and CDR2 LQKENI. CDR3 size: 13 residues. Trimming left V 1 base short and J 6 bases short, with 9 bases between. The CDR3 coding sequence is TGTGCCAGCTCACCACAGGGGGAGCAGACCCAGTACTTC. It specifies CASSPQGEQTQYF. Combining the CDR3 with reference TRBV18 and TRBJ2-5 gives the whole variable domain NAGVMQNPRHLVRRRGQEARLRCSPMKGHSHVYWYRQLPEEGLKFMVYLQKENIIDESGMPKERFSAEFPKEGPSILRIQQVVRGDSAAYFCASSPQGEQTQYFGPGTRLLVL.

This clone was counted between two and nine times. The rearrangement joins TRBV2 to TRBJ2-7, with 8 positions matching TRBD2. CDR1 is SNHLY, CDR2 FYNNEI, per germline. The CDR3 contains 15 residues. V lost 6 bases, J lost 3 bases, and 10 bases stayed unmatched. The CDR3 loop is CASSLPGTSVYEQYF. The CDR3 nucleotides are TGTGCCAGCAGCCTCCCCGGGACTAGTGTCTACGAGCAGTACTTC.

The table lists this clone with a count of one. This chain links TRBV7-2 with TRBJ2-4, with 7 bases identical to TRBD2. J was trimmed by 7 bases and V by 5 bases; bases with no gene match: 5. The germline CDR1 and CDR2 sequences are SGHTA and FQGNSA. CDR3 length equals 13 residues. The chain's CDR3 is CASSRDYSNIQYF. DNA of the CDR3: TGTGCCAGCAGCCGGGACTATAGCAACATTCAGTACTTC.

Only a few counts were recorded for this clone. The chain combines TRBV29-1 with TRBJ2-1, with D unresolved. The germline V gene has CDR1 SQVTM and CDR2 ANQGSEA. V was cut by 7 bases and J by 1 base, with 11 bases left in between. The CDR3 runs to 13 residues. The CDR3 DNA reads as TGCAGCGCTCTGGTTAGATCCTACAATGAGCAGTTCTTC. Translated, it gives CSALVRSYNEQFF.

The V gene is TRBV4-1, the J gene TRBJ2-7; D call uncertain. CDR3 size: 16 residues. Germline CDR1 MGHRA, CDR2 YSYEKL. The V end was cut by 7 bases, the J end by 2 bases, with 21 bases between. In nucleotides, the CDR3 is TGCGCCAGCACCCACTACTTTCCCTACGAGGCCTACGAGCAGTACTTC. Protein sequence: CASTHYFPYEAYEQYF.

The chain is built from TRBV21-1 and TRBJ2-7; no DNA check was done on the table's D call, TRBD1. TRBV21-1 is deemed a pseudogene. The CDR3 extends over 14 amino acids. The CDR3 coding sequence is TGTGCCAGCAGCGGCGACAGGTCCGGCTACGAGCAGTACTTC. Encoded protein: CASSGDRSGYEQYF.

The V call is TRBV2, the J call TRBJ2-1, with 12 bases aligning to TRBD2. The CDR3 is 16 residues long. Germline CDR1 reads SNHLY; CDR2 reads FYNNEI. Trimming at V came to 6 bases and at J to 1 base, leaving 4 bases not matched to a gene. This CDR3 reads CASRLAGGPSYNEQFF. The CDR3, as DNA: TGTGCCAGCAGACTAGCGGGAGGACCGTCCTACAATGAGCAGTTCTTC.

The chain is built from TRBV28 and TRBJ1-2; no firm D call. With 3 bases removed from V and 4 bases from J, the gap between germline ends came to 9 bases. Germline V gene data show CDR1 as MDHEN and CDR2 as SYDVKM. This CDR3 has 13 amino acids. CDR3 in amino acids: CASSFSEAYGYTF. Written as DNA, the CDR3 is TGTGCCAGCAGTTTTTCGGAGGCCTATGGCTACACCTTC.

This clone was seen just once. The rearrangement uses TRBV7-6 and TRBJ2-2; a possible D gene is TRBD2 (5 bases). The CDR3 has 18 residues. Trimming took off 1 base at V and 2 bases at J, with 17 bases between the two ends. Germline CDR1 reads SGHVS; CDR2 reads FNYEAQ. This chain's CDR3 is CASSLGSAGGLNTGELFF. The DNA of the CDR3 is TGTGCCAGCAGCTTAGGTTCTGCCGGCGGGTTAAACACCGGGGAGCTGTTTTTT.

This clone has just one count. The genes are TRBV19 and TRBJ2-4, with 7 nucleotides matching TRBD1. Germline V gene lookup returns CDR1 LNHDA and CDR2 SQIVND (reference sequence). The V and J ends lost 5 bases and 7 bases, in that order; junction bases with no gene match: 11. This CDR3 contains 15 residues. DNA for the CDR3: TGTGCCAGTAGTGCGACAGGGATTGAAAAGAACATTCAGTACTTC. This gives the protein CASSATGIEKNIQYF.

This chain joins TRBV5-1 and TRBJ1-2; TRBD1 agrees at 7 bases. Germline-derived CDR1 and CDR2 are SGHRS and YFSETQ. The CDR3 runs to 15 residues. After removal of 5 bases from V and 0 bases from J, the junction contained 7 bases not matched to a gene. Here the CDR3 reads CASSPGTAPNYGYTF. The CDR3 region has the DNA TGCGCCAGCAGTCCGGGGACAGCACCTAACTATGGCTACACCTTC.

In its sample, this clone was seen once. The V gene is TRBV29-1, the J gene TRBJ2-7, with 7 bases that match TRBD1. CDR1 and CDR2 from the germline V gene are SQVTM and ANQGSEA. This CDR3 has 14 amino acids. The V segment lost 7 bases and the J segment 1 base; nucleotides outside the gene matches: 10. CDR3 amino acids: CSARTGVISYEQYF. CDR3 coding DNA: TGCAGCGCCAGGACAGGCGTCATATCCTACGAGCAGTACTTC.

The sample holds a few counts of this clone. The chain carries TRBV5-6 and TRBJ2-1, with 8 positions matching TRBD2. The germline V gene has CDR1 SGHDT and CDR2 YYEEEE. This CDR3 comprises 15 residues. V lost 5 bases and J lost 5; bases outside the gene matches: 9. The CDR3 region has the DNA TGTGCCAGCAGTGATTCGGGAGGGGGTAACAATGAGCAGTTCTTC. Translating gives CASSDSGGGNNEQFF.

The count of this clone is one. This chain joins TRBV5-5 and TRBJ1-1; the D is unclear. The V and J ends lost 0 bases and 0 bases respectively, with 9 bases between them. In germline, CDR1 is SGHKS, CDR2 YYEKEE (reference sequence). CDR3 size: 15 residues. CDR3 region: CASSLATRLNTEAFF. Written as DNA, the CDR3 is TGTGCCAGCAGCTTGGCCACGCGGCTGAACACTGAAGCTTTCTTT.

In the case of this clone: Other DNA variants within this sample encode the same CDR3. The CDR3 nucleotides are TGTGCCACCAGCAGGGGGGGACTAGAGGGATCCGGGGAGCTGTTTTTT. This codes for CATSRGGLEGSGELFF. The gene calls are TRBV15 and TRBJ2-2, with 8 bases fitting TRBD2. Trimming at V came to 3 bases and at J to 6 bases, leaving 9 bases not matched to a gene. CDR3 length: 16 residues. CDR1 and CDR2 from the germline V gene are LNHNV and YYDKDF (reference sequence).

The rearrangement uses TRBV30 and TRBJ2-7, with no clear D. The CDR3 runs to 12 residues. V lost 0 bases and J lost 7, with 10 bases in between. Germline-derived CDR1 and CDR2 are GTSNPN and SVGIG (reference sequence). The chain's CDR3 is CAWSVLRKEQYF. The CDR3 DNA follows: TGTGCCTGGAGTGTACTCAGGAAAGAGCAGTACTTC.

The chain links TRBV28 to TRBJ2-1; TRBD2 aligns across 11 bases. Germline V lookup: CDR1 MDHEN, CDR2 SYDVKM. After removal of 5 bases from V and 5 bases from J, the junction contained 14 bases not matched to a gene. This CDR3 region has 18 residues. Here the CDR3 DNA reads TGTGCCAGCAGTATATCGATAGCGGGAGGGAAGGTGGACAATGAGCAGTTCTTC. Translating gives CASSISIAGGKVDNEQFF.

V and J are TRBV6-1 and TRBJ1-3; tentative D call: TRBD1 (6 bases). V lost 4 bases and J lost 2, with 9 bases in between. Per the germline V gene, CDR1 is MNHNS and CDR2 is SASEGT. This CDR3 region has 14 residues. CDR3 protein: CASSGQAAGNTIYF. DNA for the CDR3: TGTGCCAGCAGTGGACAGGCCGCTGGAAACACCATATATTTT.

This clone was seen just once. V gene TRBV28 combines with J gene TRBJ2-2; 9 bases fit TRBD1. The J segment lost 9 bases and the V segment lost 7 bases, leaving 18 bases of the junction unmatched. CDR3 length equals 17 residues. Germline CDR1 is MDHEN and CDR2 is SYDVKM. The CDR3 loop reads CASTLIRPGQGRWELFF. As DNA, the CDR3 is TGTGCCAGCACTCTAATCAGGCCGGGACAGGGTCGGTGGGAGCTGTTTTTT.

CDR3 sequence (DNA): TGTGCCAGCAGCCCGGGACTAGCGGTATACAATGAGCAGTTCTTC. Translating it yields CASSPGLAVYNEQFF. The genes are TRBV7-9 and TRBJ2-1; 11 bases are shared with TRBD2. CDR3 size: 15 residues. After removal of 5 bases from V and 4 bases from J, the junction contained 4 bases not matched to a gene. Germline assignment: CDR1 SEHNR and CDR2 FQNEAQ (reference sequence). Full variable domain (rest looked up from reference TRBV7-9 and TRBJ2-1): DTGVSQNPRHKITKRGQNVTFRCDPISEHNRLYWYRQTLGQGPEFLTYFQNEAQLEKSRLLSDRFSAERPKGSFSTLEIQRTEQGDSAMYLCASSPGLAVYNEQFFGPGTRLTVL.

This chain joins TRBV6-5 and TRBJ2-7, with 7 bases that match TRBD2. The CDR3 runs to 14 residues. V was clipped by 8 bases and J by 1 base; unmatched bases: 8. The germline V gene has CDR1 MNHEY and CDR2 SVGAGI. In nucleotides, the CDR3 is TGTGCCAGCTCGTCTAGCGGCAGTTCCTACGAGCAGTACTTC. Residues: CASSSSGSSYEQYF.